The clone carrying this T cell receptor beta chain was detected only a few times. Its target is unknown. What was sequenced were expressed TCRB transcripts, since all of the isolated RNA had been reverse transcribed. Assay: immunoSEQ multiplex PCR; the TCRdb copy retains only in-frame clones and omits some. The sample has around 300,000 clones, about 10% seen once; the top ten hold roughly 0.014%. This sample is drawn from a study of beta chain features in type 1 diabetes. General observations from the study: TCRB rearrangement may or may not be influenced by HLA type; here this remained unresolved. Researchers caution that PCR might favor shorter templates, equally among patients and controls.

Donors contributed one heparinised blood draw apiece, averaging about 110 mL. Germline V lookup: CDR1 KGHSH, CDR2 LQKENI. The CDR3 consists of 15 residues. Trimming removed 2 bases from V and 6 bases from J; junction bases left unmatched: 4. This TCR was sampled from a woman under 40 in good health. The sample was naive CD4+ T cells from blood. The rearrangement joins TRBV18 to TRBJ2-1; 10 bases are a match to TRBD2. This chain's CDR3 is CASSPSSGSINEQFF. The DNA for the CDR3 is TGTGCCAGCTCACCATCTAGCGGGAGTATCAATGAGCAGTTCTTC.